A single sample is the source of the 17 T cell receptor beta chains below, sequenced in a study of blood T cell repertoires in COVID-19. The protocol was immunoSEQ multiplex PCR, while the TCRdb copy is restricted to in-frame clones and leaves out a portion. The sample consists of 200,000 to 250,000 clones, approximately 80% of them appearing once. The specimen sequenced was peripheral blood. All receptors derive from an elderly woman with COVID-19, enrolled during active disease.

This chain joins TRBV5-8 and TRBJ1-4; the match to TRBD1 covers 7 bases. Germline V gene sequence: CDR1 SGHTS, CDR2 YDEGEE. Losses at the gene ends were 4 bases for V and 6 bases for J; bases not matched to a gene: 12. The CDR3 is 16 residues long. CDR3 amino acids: CASSRHLGQSYEKLFF. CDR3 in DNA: TGTGCCAGCAGCCGACATCTGGGACAGTCATATGAAAAACTGTTTTTT.

The CDR3 DNA reads TGTGCCAGCAGCCAAGAGCGGGGGGGCGTCGGGGAGCTGTTTTTT. The encoded protein is CASSQERGGVGELFF. J is TRBJ2-2 and V is TRBV4-2; TRBD2 matches 9 bases. Losses at the gene ends were 0 bases for V and 7 bases for J; bases not matched to a gene: 3. CDR1 LGHNA and CDR2 YNFKEQ come from the germline V gene. CDR3 length: 15 amino acids.

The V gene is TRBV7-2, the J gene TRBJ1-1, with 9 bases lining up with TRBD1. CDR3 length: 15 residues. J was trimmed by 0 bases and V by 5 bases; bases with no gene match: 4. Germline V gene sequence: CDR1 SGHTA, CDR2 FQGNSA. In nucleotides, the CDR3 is TGTGCCAGCAGCGTTGGACAGGGGATGAACACTGAAGCTTTCTTT. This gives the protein CASSVGQGMNTEAFF.

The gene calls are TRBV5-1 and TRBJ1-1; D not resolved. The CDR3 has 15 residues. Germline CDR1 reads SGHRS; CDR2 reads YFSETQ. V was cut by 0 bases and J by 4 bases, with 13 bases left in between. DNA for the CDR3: TGCGCCAGCAGCTTGGACTGGGCAGCCGGCACTGAAGCTTTCTTT. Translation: CASSLDWAAGTEAFF. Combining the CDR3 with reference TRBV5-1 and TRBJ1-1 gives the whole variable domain KAGVTQTPRYLIKTRGQQVTLSCSPISGHRSVSWYQQTPGQGLQFLFEYFSETQRNKGNFPGRFSGRQFSNSRSEMNVSTLELGDSALYLCASSLDWAAGTEAFFGQGTRLTVV.

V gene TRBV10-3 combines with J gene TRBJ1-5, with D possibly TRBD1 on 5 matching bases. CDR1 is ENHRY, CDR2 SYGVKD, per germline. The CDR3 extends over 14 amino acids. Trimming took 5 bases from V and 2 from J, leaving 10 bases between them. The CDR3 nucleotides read TGTGCCATCAGTCCGGACACCCGCAATCAGCCCCAGCATTTT. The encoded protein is CAISPDTRNQPQHF.

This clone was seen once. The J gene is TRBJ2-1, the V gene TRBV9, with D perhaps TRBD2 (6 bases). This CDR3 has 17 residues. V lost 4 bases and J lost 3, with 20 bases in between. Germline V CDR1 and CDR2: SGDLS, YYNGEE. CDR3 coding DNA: TGTGCCAGCAGCCTCAGTGGTGGGACTGGGCGCTACAATGAGCAGTTCTTC. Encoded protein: CASSLSGGTGRYNEQFF.

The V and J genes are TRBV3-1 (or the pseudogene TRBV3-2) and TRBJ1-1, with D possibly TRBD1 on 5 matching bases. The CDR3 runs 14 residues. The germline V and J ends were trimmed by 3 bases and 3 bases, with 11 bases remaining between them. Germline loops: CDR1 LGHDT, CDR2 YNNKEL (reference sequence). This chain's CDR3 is CASSQGQVHTEAFF. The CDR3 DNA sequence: TGTGCCAGCAGCCAGGGGCAGGTTCACACTGAAGCTTTCTTT.

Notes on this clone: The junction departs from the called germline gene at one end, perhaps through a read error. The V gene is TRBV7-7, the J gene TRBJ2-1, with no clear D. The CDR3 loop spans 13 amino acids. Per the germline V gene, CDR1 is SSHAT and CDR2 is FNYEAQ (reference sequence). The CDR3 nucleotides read TGTGCTAGCAGCTTAGGTCTTAGCAATGAGCAGTTCTTC. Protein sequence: CASSLGLSNEQFF.

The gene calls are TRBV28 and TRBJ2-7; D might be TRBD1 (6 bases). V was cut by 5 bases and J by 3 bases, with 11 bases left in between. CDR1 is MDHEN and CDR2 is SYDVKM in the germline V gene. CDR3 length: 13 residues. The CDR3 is CASSNSRGYEQYF. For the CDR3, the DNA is TGTGCCAGCAGTAATAGCAGGGGCTACGAGCAGTACTTC.

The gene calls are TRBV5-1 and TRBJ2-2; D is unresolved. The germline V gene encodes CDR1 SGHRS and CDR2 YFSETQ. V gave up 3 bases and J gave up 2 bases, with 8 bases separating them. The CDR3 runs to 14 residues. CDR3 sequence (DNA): TGCGCCAGCAGCTCAACGGGTAACACCGGGGAGCTGTTTTTT. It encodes CASSSTGNTGELFF.

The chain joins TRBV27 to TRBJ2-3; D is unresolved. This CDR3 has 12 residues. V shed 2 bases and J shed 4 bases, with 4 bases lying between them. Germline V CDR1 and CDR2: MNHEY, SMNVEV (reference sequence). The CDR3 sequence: CASSLTSDTQYF. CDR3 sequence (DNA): TGTGCCAGCAGTTTAACATCAGATACGCAGTATTTT.

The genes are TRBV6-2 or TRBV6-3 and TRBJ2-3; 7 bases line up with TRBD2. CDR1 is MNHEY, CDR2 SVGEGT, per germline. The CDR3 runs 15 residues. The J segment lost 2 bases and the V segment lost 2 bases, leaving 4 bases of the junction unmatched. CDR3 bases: TGTGCCAGCAGTTACGGCGGGAGCCCCACAGATACGCAGTATTTT. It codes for CASSYGGSPTDTQYF.

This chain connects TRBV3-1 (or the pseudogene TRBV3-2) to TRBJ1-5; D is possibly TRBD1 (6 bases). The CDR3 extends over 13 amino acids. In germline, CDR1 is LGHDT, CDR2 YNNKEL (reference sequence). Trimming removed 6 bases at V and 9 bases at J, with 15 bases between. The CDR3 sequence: CASSYRDDPPQHF. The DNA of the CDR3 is TGTGCCAGCAGTTACAGGGACGATCCGCCCCAGCATTTT.

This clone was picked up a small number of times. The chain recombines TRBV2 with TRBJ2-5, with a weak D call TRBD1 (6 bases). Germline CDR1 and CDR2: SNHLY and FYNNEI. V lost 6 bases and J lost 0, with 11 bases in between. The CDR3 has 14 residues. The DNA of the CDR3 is TGTGCCAGCAGGGGGGCCCAATACCAAGAGACCCAGTACTTC. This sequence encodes CASRGAQYQETQYF.

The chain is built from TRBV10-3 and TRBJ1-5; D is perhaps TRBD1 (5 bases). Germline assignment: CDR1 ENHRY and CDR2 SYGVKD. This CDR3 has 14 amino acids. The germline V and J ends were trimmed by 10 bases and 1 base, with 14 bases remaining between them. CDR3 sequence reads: CATREGSSNQPQHF. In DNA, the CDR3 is TGTGCCACCAGAGAGGGGAGCAGCAATCAGCCCCAGCATTTT.

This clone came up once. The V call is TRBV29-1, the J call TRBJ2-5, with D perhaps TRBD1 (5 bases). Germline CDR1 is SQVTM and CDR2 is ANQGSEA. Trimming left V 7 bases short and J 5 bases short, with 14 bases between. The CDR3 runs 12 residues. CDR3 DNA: TGCAGCGCAAACAGGTTCGGGGAGACCCAGTACTTC. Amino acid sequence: CSANRFGETQYF.

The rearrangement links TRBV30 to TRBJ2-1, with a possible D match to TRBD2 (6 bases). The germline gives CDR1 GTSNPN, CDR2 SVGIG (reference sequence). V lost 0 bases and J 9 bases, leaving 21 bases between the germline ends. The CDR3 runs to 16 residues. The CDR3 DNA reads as TGTGCCTGGAGTGTACGGTTCTGGACGGGAGAGTGTGAGCAGTTCTTC. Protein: CAWSVRFWTGECEQFF.